This record covers a single T cell receptor beta chain. There are 15 residues in the CDR3. Germline CDR1 reads MNHEY; CDR2 reads SMNVEV (reference sequence). Trimming shortened V by 0 bases and J by 2 bases, and 10 bases separated the two germline ends. This sample stems from a study of radiation and T cells in renal cell carcinoma. Time point in this sample: blood 2 weeks post-SBRT. Treatment meaning: 15 Gy SBRT to primary tumor, nephrectomy 4 weeks later. Sequencing was performed with immunoSEQ multiplex PCR; in TCRdb, only in-frame clones are kept and a portion is missing. The sample contains 100,000 to 150,000 clones, around nine tenths of which appear only once.

The clonotype comes from a woman between 65 and 79 years old with renal cell carcinoma. This sample comprised blood, obtained from a patient whose treatment included radiotherapy and nephrectomy. This chain connects TRBV27 to TRBJ1-1; tentative D call: TRBD1 (6 bases). The CDR3 here is CASSLSFRGNTEAFF. The CDR3 nucleotides read TGTGCCAGCAGTTTATCGTTCAGGGGTAACACTGAAGCTTTCTTT.